Below are 7 T cell receptor beta chains sequenced from a single sample in a study of blood T cell repertoires in COVID-19. Sequencing used immunoSEQ multiplex PCR; TCRdb keeps in-frame clones, though not all of them. The sample yields a few hundred thousand clones, approximately 86% seen once. The sample was peripheral blood. The source of these receptors is a man between 60 and 75 years old with acute or convalescent COVID-19.

This chain uses TRBV2 with TRBJ2-2; the D gene is possibly TRBD1 (6 bases). This CDR3 is 16 amino acids long. In germline, CDR1 is SNHLY, CDR2 FYNNEI. The V end lost 6 bases, the J end lost 0 bases, and 14 bases lay between the germline ends. CDR3 nucleotide sequence: TGTGCCAGCAGGACCACCGGGACAACGAACACCGGGGAGCTGTTTTTT. Translating gives CASRTTGTTNTGELFF.

The chain employs TRBV19 and TRBJ2-5, with D possibly being TRBD1 (5 bases). Germline loops: CDR1 LNHDA, CDR2 SQIVND (reference sequence). V shed 2 bases and J shed 3 bases, with 10 bases lying between them. The CDR3 totals 14 residues. The CDR3 DNA sequence: TGTGCCAGTAGTATAAGGGGTCGCGAAGAGACCCAGTACTTC. Amino acids: CASSIRGREETQYF.

For the CDR3, the DNA is TGTGCCAGCAGCCCCCGGGGGGTAGCTAACTATGGCTACACCTTC. Amino acids: CASSPRGVANYGYTF. The chain carries TRBV7-2 and TRBJ1-2, with D perhaps matching TRBD1 (5 bases). Per germline, CDR1 SGHTA and CDR2 FQGNSA. The ends were cut back, 5 bases at V and 0 bases at J, with 13 bases in the middle. This CDR3 contains 15 residues.

The chain links TRBV5-4 to TRBJ2-3; a weak D match, TRBD2 (6 bases). Trimming left V 1 base short and J 1 base short, with 10 bases between. From germline, CDR1 is SGHNT and CDR2 YYREEE (reference sequence). The CDR3 runs to 15 residues. CDR3 DNA sequence: TGTGCCAGCAGCTTGTACGGCGGGGGCACAGATACGCAGTATTTT. As protein: CASSLYGGGTDTQYF. Looking up the rest from reference TRBV5-4 and TRBJ2-3 gives the full variable domain: ETGVTQSPTHLIKTRGQQVTLRCSSQSGHNTVSWYQQALGQGPQFIFQYYREEENGRGNFPPRFSGLQFPNYSSELNVNALELDDSALYLCASSLYGGGTDTQYFGPGTRLTVL.

The chain has TRBV3-1 (or the pseudogene TRBV3-2) and TRBJ2-5, with 10 bases fitting TRBD2. The CDR3 is 18 amino acids. The ends lost 0 bases at V and 3 bases at J; junction bases unmatched: 10. Germline CDR1 is LGHDT and CDR2 is YNNKEL (reference sequence). CDR3 residues: CASSQDIGRTSGKETQYF. The CDR3 coding sequence is TGTGCCAGCAGCCAAGACATTGGTCGGACTAGCGGCAAAGAGACCCAGTACTTC.

The chain employs TRBV7-9 and TRBJ1-3; D possibly corresponds to TRBD1 (5 bases). Germline CDR1 SEHNR, CDR2 FQNEAQ (reference sequence). Between the trimmed V and J ends, which lost 1 base and 4 bases, there was a span of 14 bases. This CDR3 has 16 amino acids. Written as DNA, the CDR3 is TGTGCCAGCAGCTTAGTACAGGCTGGCCTCGGAAACACCATATATTTT. This gives the protein CASSLVQAGLGNTIYF.

The J gene is TRBJ1-4, the V gene TRBV28; no firm D call. CDR1 is MDHEN and CDR2 is SYDVKM in the germline V gene. Trimming left V 2 bases short and J 7 bases short, with 8 bases between. The CDR3 has 13 residues. The CDR3 protein is CASSLGPGEKLFF. The CDR3 bases are TGTGCCAGCAGTTTAGGTCCCGGTGAAAAACTGTTTTTT.